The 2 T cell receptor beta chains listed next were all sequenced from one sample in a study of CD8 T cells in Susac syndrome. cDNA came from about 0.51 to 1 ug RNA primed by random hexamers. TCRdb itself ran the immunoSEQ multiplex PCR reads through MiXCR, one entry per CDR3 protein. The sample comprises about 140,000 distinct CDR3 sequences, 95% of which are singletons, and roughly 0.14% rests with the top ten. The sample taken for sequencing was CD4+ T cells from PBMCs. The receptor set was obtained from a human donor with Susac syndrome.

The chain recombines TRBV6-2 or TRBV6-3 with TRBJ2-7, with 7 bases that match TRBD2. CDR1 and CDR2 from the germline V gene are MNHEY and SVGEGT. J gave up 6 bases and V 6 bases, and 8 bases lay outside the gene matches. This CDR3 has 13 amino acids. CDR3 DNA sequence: TGTGCCAGCAGACCTAGCGGCCCTTTCGAGCAGTACTTC. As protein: CASRPSGPFEQYF.

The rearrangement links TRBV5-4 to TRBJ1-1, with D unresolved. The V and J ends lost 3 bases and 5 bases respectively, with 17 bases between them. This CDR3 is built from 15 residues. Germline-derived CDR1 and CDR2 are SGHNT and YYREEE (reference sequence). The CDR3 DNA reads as TGTGCCAGCAGCTCCCAAAGAGGGCCCGAGACTGAAGCTTTCTTT. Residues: CASSSQRGPETEAFF. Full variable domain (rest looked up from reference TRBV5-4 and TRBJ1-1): ETGVTQSPTHLIKTRGQQVTLRCSSQSGHNTVSWYQQALGQGPQFIFQYYREEENGRGNFPPRFSGLQFPNYSSELNVNALELDDSALYLCASSSQRGPETEAFFGQGTRLTVV.